The present TCR beta chain was sequenced within a study of neurological immune-mediated disorders (dated by TCRdb to between 2017 and 2020). In the study overall: Of the approximately 34 multiple sclerosis patients, around 31 had relapsing-remitting MS and 3 had secondary progressive MS. The 90 to 120 TCR-beta libraries covered PBMC samples along with longitudinal samples, technical triplicates, and paired sorted CD4+ and CD8+ T-cell subsets. The cohort included roughly 71 subjects: approximately 14 with HAM/TSP, some 35 with multiple sclerosis, and approximately 20 healthy controls. Peripheral blood TCR-beta repertoires from HTLV-I-associated myelopathy (HAM/TSP) patients, multiple sclerosis patients and healthy controls were compared by UMI-based sequencing.

TCR libraries for sorted subsets were made from roughly 950,000 sorted CD4+ or CD8+ T cells. Multiple sclerosis patients were enrolled in a US clinical protocol under which disease progression was evaluated by magnetic resonance imaging. Peripheral blood was subjected to Ficoll-Hypaque density gradient centrifugation to isolate PBMCs, which were then cryopreserved in liquid nitrogen. Paired sorted CD4+ and CD8+ subsets came from healthy controls, HAM/TSP patients and MS patients. Taken from cysteine to phenylalanine, the CDR3 has 17 residues. Only the CDR3 part of the read is kept: 51 bases, read in frame from the first base. Trimming at the junction amounts to 1 base on V and 0 bases on J, and the germline ends lie 16 bases apart. CDR1 and CDR2 are drawn from the germline V gene (reference sequence): LNHNV, YYDKDF. cDNA was synthesized by template-switch 5'RACE using a primer with a 10-nucleotide random unique molecular identifier that tagged each TCR transcript. Each sequencing run produced over 180 million TCR-beta sequences covering 15-18 subjects. The RNeasy kit was used to extract total RNA. TCR-beta VDJ regions were amplified with primers for the TCR constant region and the 5'RACE anchor, using the KAPA Real-time Library Amplification kit. Sample indexes and Illumina adaptors were added in a first PCR, after which library yield was increased in a second PCR. The roughly 650 bp TCR product was size-selected on a 2% E-gel SizeSelection system after Ampure bead purification. Library quality was checked on a Bioanalyzer, concentration was measured with Qubit, and libraries were quantified with the Kapa Library Quantification kit before pooling. An Illumina HiSeq 2500 was used to sequence the libraries paired-end at 2 x 150 bp. To increase sequence diversity, about 25-31% phiX was spiked into each library pool. The paper's data handling went like this. The UMI-based MiGEC pipeline processed quality-filtered reads and removed over 80% of raw TCR sequences during error correction. IMGT germline references were used for alignment of VDJ genes, and clonotypes were defined by a unique CDR3 amino acid sequence together with V-J genes. Clonal expansion, Shannon diversity and CDR3 relatedness were evaluated with VDJtools (CalcPairwiseDistances, ClusterSamples), while phylogenetic trees were built in CLCbio workbench. Using coefficient-of-variation modelling across technical triplicates, the study counted a clone as expanded if it had at least 8 unique UMIs. In TCRdb, the public reads were trimmed at Q25 with fastp and aligned with MiXCR, with productive beta chains retained. Records with the same CDR3 protein are collapsed into one entry carrying the most frequent genes and DNA. The V and J calls and clone size come from TCRdb's table, not from the authors' own analysis. The sample records 55,000 or so distinct CDR3 sequences, approximately 3.6% of which are singletons. The ten largest clones add up to 1.9% of the sample.

This clonotype was recorded at least ten times. Its antigen is still unknown. Base quality data are lacking; no much larger clone is found one base away. What the study reported, not specific to this receptor: TCR clonal expansion was greatest in HAM/TSP patients and smallest in MS patients, who ranked below even healthy controls. No identical CDR3 amino acid sequences were shared among expanded clones across subjects, suggesting private TCR-beta repertoires in all groups. No association of the MS cluster with clinical or MRI features was observed, and the need for larger cohorts was stated by the authors. In phylogenetic analysis, the repertoires of 18 of 34 MS patients grouped into a cluster of related CDR3 sequences, which suggests a possible signature at the repertoire level.

The source is a woman aged 40 to 55 with multiple sclerosis. Recombination connected TRBV15 to TRBJ2-7; tentative D gene TRBD2, with 6 bases matching. The sequenced sample consisted of CD4+ T cells from blood. The CDR3 loop reads CATSRGRGLVPSYEQYF. The bases read TGTGCCACCAGCAGAGGACGGGGGTTGGTCCCCTCCTACGAGCAGTACTTC.